Listed here are 20 T cell receptor beta chains from one sample, sequenced in a study of spatial heterogeneity in lung cancer. TCRdb independently ran MiXCR on the 5' RACE reads; one entry per CDR3 protein. Among about 21,000 distinct CDR3 sequences listed, around 4.3% were seen once. Stated time point: sample taken at primary tumor resection. The material was PBMCs, obtained at surgery. Receptors originate from a male donor with early-stage non-small cell lung cancer.

This clonotype was recorded many times. V usage is TRBV4-2 and J usage is TRBJ2-7; D unclear. Per the germline V gene, CDR1 is LGHNA and CDR2 is YNFKEQ. Trimming left V 1 base short and J 0 bases short, with 10 bases between. This CDR3 is built from 15 residues. This CDR3 is CASSQGVVNSYEQYF. As DNA, the CDR3 is TGTGCCAGCAGCCAAGGGGTAGTCAACTCCTACGAGCAGTACTTC.

Many counts were recorded for this clonotype. The rearrangement links TRBV20-1 to TRBJ1-2; D not resolved. The length of the CDR3 is 13 residues. Germline V CDR1 and CDR2: DFQATT, SNEGSKA (reference sequence). Trimming removed 3 bases at V and 6 bases at J, with 14 bases between. In nucleotides, the CDR3 is TGCAGTGCTAGGCGGGCCAGGACTAATGGCTACACCTTC. Translated: CSARRARTNGYTF.

This clonotype was found many times. The chain carries TRBV15 and TRBJ1-3; D might be TRBD1 (5 bases). CDR1 LNHNV and CDR2 YYDKDF come from the germline V gene (reference sequence). CDR3 size: 13 residues. The V end lost 2 bases, the J end lost 7 bases, and 9 bases lay between the germline ends. CDR3 sequence: CATSRQGSNTIYF. CDR3 in DNA: TGTGCCACCAGCAGACAGGGTTCGAACACCATATATTTT.

This clonotype was detected many times. This chain connects TRBV6-2 or TRBV6-3 to TRBJ1-6; 8 positions agree with TRBD1. From germline, CDR1 is MNHEY and CDR2 SVGEGT. The CDR3 covers 15 residues. With V trimmed by 2 bases and J by 9 bases, 6 bases remained unmatched. CDR3 bases: TGTGCCAGCAGTTACGAGGGACAGGATGGTTCACCCCTCCACTTT. The encoded protein is CASSYEGQDGSPLHF.

At least ten counts were recorded for this clonotype. V is TRBV7-2 and J is TRBJ2-3, with a tentative D call TRBD2 (6 bases). V dropped 4 bases and J dropped 6 bases, with 14 bases sitting between them. The CDR3 contains 14 residues. The germline CDR1 and CDR2 sequences are SGHTA and FQGNSA. In DNA, the CDR3 is TGTGCCAGCAGCTGGGACTCTGCAGGGGATACGCAGTATTTT. It encodes CASSWDSAGDTQYF. Using reference TRBV7-2 and TRBJ2-3 for the parts outside the CDR3, the full variable domain is GAGVSQSPSNKVTEKGKDVELRCDPISGHTALYWYRQSLGQGLEFLIYFQGNSAPDKSGLPSDRFSAERTGGSVSTLTIQRTQQEDSAVYLCASSWDSAGDTQYFGPGTRLTVL.

The sample holds many counts of this clonotype. This chain joins TRBV18 and TRBJ1-4; TRBD1 agrees at 9 bases. The length of the CDR3 is 16 residues. Losses at the gene ends were 4 bases for V and 3 bases for J; bases not matched to a gene: 6. Looked up from germline, CDR1 is KGHSH and CDR2 is LQKENI. This CDR3 reads CASSLQQGAANEKLFF. DNA for the CDR3: TGTGCCAGCTCACTTCAACAGGGGGCGGCTAATGAAAAACTGTTTTTT.

Only a few counts were recorded for this clonotype. The chain couples TRBV28 to TRBJ2-3; 8 positions agree with TRBD2. CDR1 and CDR2 from the germline V gene are MDHEN and SYDVKM. The CDR3 runs to 15 residues. The V gene end was trimmed by 7 bases and the J gene end by 1 base; junction bases not matched to a gene: 7. In DNA, the CDR3 is TGTGCCAGCAACGCGCCGGGACTAGGCACAGATACGCAGTATTTT. Protein product: CASNAPGLGTDTQYF.

This chain connects TRBV12-3 or TRBV12-4 to TRBJ1-2, with D maybe TRBD1 (5 bases). The CDR3 extends over 13 amino acids. V dropped 7 bases and J dropped 2 bases, with 11 bases sitting between them. CDR3 amino acids: CASTRTPNYGYTF. In nucleotides, the CDR3 is TGTGCCAGCACTAGGACACCCAACTATGGCTACACCTTC.

This clonotype was detected only a few times. The genes are TRBV15 and TRBJ2-7, with D possibly TRBD1 on 5 matching bases. Germline V gene sequence: CDR1 LNHNV, CDR2 YYDKDF (reference sequence). The V gene lost 0 bases and the J gene lost 6 bases, with 9 bases spanning the gap. The CDR3 totals 13 residues. This chain's CDR3 is CATSREGVSEQYF. The CDR3 nucleotides read TGTGCCACCAGCAGAGAAGGGGTTTCCGAGCAGTACTTC.

This clonotype was seen repeatedly, ten times or more. V usage is TRBV4-1 and J usage is TRBJ1-1; the D is unclear. The CDR3 is 15 amino acids. Trimming took 0 bases from V and 2 from J, leaving 10 bases between them. Germline V gene lookup returns CDR1 MGHRA and CDR2 YSYEKL. The CDR3 loop reads CASSQETWGNTEAFF. The CDR3, as DNA: TGCGCCAGCAGCCAAGAGACTTGGGGTAACACTGAAGCTTTCTTT.

The sample holds many counts of this clonotype. The rearrangement joins TRBV3-1 to TRBJ2-1, with 9 positions matching TRBD2. CDR1 and CDR2 from the germline V gene are LGHDT and YNNKEL (reference sequence). This CDR3 comprises 15 residues. The junction had 7 bases not matched to a gene; V was cut back by 0 bases and J by 10 bases. Here the CDR3 DNA reads TGTGCCAGCAGCCAAGATGGCCTAGCGGGGAACGAGCAGTTCTTC. Translation: CASSQDGLAGNEQFF.

On this clonotype: This may be a read error, as it is one base from a much larger clone. The chain uses TRBV5-1 and TRBJ2-5; no firm D call. Germline CDR1 is SGHRS and CDR2 is YFSETQ. This CDR3 spans 15 amino acids. V lost 0 bases, J lost 1 base, and 10 bases lay in between. The CDR3 DNA sequence: TGCGCCAGCAGCTTGGCGAACAACATCCAAGAGACCCAGTACTTC. Amino acids: CASSLANNIQETQYF.

With respect to this clonotype: It is unclear where the CDR3 begins or ends on the DNA, so no DNA is shown, and the CDR3 is as TCRdb lists it. The V gene is TRBV12-3 or TRBV12-4, the J gene TRBJ1-3. The CDR3 has 14 amino acids, counting both end residues. CDR3 sequence reads: CASSFWGTGNTMYF.

This clonotype is medium-sized within its sample. This chain links TRBV15 with TRBJ2-7; D is unresolved. V lost 1 base and J 0 bases, leaving 4 bases between the germline ends. This CDR3 is built from 13 residues. CDR1 is LNHNV, CDR2 YYDKDF, per germline (reference sequence). The CDR3 DNA is TGTGCCACCAGCAGAGGTCCCTCCTACGAGCAGTACTTC. Residues: CATSRGPSYEQYF.

The chain joins TRBV7-8 to TRBJ2-1, with TRBD1 identical over 8 bases. The CDR3 is made up of 17 amino acids. The V and J ends lost 4 bases and 12 bases, in that order; junction bases with no gene match: 20. Per the germline V gene, CDR1 is SGHVS and CDR2 is FQNEAQ. The DNA for the CDR3 is TGTGCCAGCAGCTCAACCCCCGGGACAGGACAAAGAATTGGGCAGTTCTTC. It encodes CASSSTPGTGQRIGQFF.

This clonotype was found many times. The chain joins TRBV7-2 to TRBJ1-3, with a weak D call TRBD1 (5 bases). Trimming cost V 1 base and J 2 bases, with 6 bases left between them. The CDR3 spans 14 residues. In germline, CDR1 is SGHTA, CDR2 FQGNSA. The CDR3 DNA reads as TGTGCCAGCAGCTTAGGCAGGGCTGGAAACACCATATATTTT. Residues: CASSLGRAGNTIYF.

This clonotype is medium-sized in the sample. V and J are TRBV29-1 and TRBJ2-1, with D perhaps TRBD1 or TRBD2 (5 bases each). Deletions cut 8 bases from V and 9 bases from J, with 20 bases between. The germline CDR1 and CDR2 sequences are SQVTM and ANQGSEA. The CDR3 consists of 13 residues. The CDR3 nucleotides read TGCAGCCTAGAGGGGTCCCAGCGCGGTGAGCAGTTCTTC. Amino acids: CSLEGSQRGEQFF.

By frequency in the sample, this clonotype is medium-sized (0.01 to 0.1%). V gene TRBV9 combines with J gene TRBJ2-3; D may be TRBD1 or TRBD2 (6 bases each). CDR3 length: 16 residues. The germline V gene encodes CDR1 SGDLS and CDR2 YYNGEE. The V and J ends lost 3 bases and 0 bases respectively, with 14 bases between them. Written as DNA, the CDR3 is TGTGCCAGCAGCGCGGAGGGGGGCCAGAGCACAGATACGCAGTATTTT. Amino acids: CASSAEGGQSTDTQYF.

This chain links TRBV7-2 with TRBJ1-5; 8 bases are a match to TRBD1. The CDR3 is 15 residues long. Per germline, CDR1 SGHTA and CDR2 FQGNSA. J lost 3 bases, V lost 5 bases, and 6 bases had no gene match. The CDR3 nucleotides are TGTGCCAGCAGCCCAGGACAGGGTCTCAATCAGCCCCAGCATTTT. Its translation is CASSPGQGLNQPQHF.

In its sample, this clonotype was seen many times. The chain is built from TRBV4-2 and TRBJ2-7; D is perhaps TRBD1 (5 bases). The CDR3 is 13 amino acids. Germline CDR1 and CDR2: LGHNA and YNFKEQ. Trimming left V 3 bases short and J 3 bases short, with 9 bases between. The CDR3 protein is CASSQDKVYEQYF. The CDR3 DNA reads TGTGCCAGCAGCCAGGACAAGGTCTACGAGCAGTACTTC.